This entry is about one T cell receptor beta chain. This entry belongs to a study of blood T cell repertoires in COVID-19. The CDR3 length is 14 residues. In germline, CDR1 is SGHNT, CDR2 YYREEE (reference sequence). V was pared by 9 bases and J by 5 bases, with 11 bases of the junction left unmatched. Participant age was about 18 to 89 years, and participants resided in around 24 US areas. Participants' reported clinical history set cohort assignment. Sequencing was performed with immunoSEQ multiplex PCR; in TCRdb, only in-frame clones are kept and a portion is missing. This sample has approximately 190,000 clones; approximately 86% occur once, and the top ten carry around 5.5%.

The chain is built from TRBV5-4 and TRBJ2-1; 7 bases align to TRBD2. Specimen: PBMCs or T cells enriched from blood (not recorded which). The source of this sequence is a woman aged 60-75 years with acute COVID-19. The CDR3 bases are TGTGCCACCCGGTTGGGGGGAGGGAACAATGAGCAGTTCTTC. Encoded protein: CATRLGGGNNEQFF.